This is a list of T cell receptor beta chains from one sample in a study of blood T cell repertoires in COVID-19. The repertoire was sequenced with immunoSEQ multiplex PCR; TCRdb's copy has only in-frame clones and lacks some. The sample carries some 190,000 clones, around 84% recorded once. The sample was PBMCs or T cells enriched from blood (not recorded which). The receptor source for this set is a woman younger than 45 who had been exposed to COVID-19. CDR3s include the opening cysteine and the closing phenylalanine or tryptophan. The D gene is left open where the match is weak. Rows give clone size only sometimes, using once, few, many, or a class for an expanded clone.

D: .
V: TRBV6-1
J: TRBJ2-2
size: .
CDR3: CASSERGIRNTGELFF
DNA: TGTGCCAGCAGTGAAAGGGGGATAAGGAACACCGGGGAGCTGTTTTTT

D: .
V: TRBV6-5
J: TRBJ1-2
size: .
CDR3: CASRMTGLGYTF
DNA: TGTGCCAGCAGGATGACAGGTCTTGGCTACACCTTC

D: .
V: TRBV3-1/TRBV3-2
J: TRBJ2-1
size: .
CDR3: CACARYDDYFDEQFF
DNA: TGTGCCTGCGCAAGGTACGATGACTACTTCGATGAGCAGTTCTTC

D: TRBD1
V: TRBV5-4
J: TRBJ1-2
size: .
CDR3: CASIQGTGGYGYTF
DNA: TGTGCCAGCATTCAAGGGACAGGGGGCTATGGCTACACCTTC

D: TRBD1
V: TRBV6-1
J: TRBJ2-7
size: .
CDR3: CASSDFQGARRASLYEQYF
DNA: TGTGCCAGCAGTGATTTTCAGGGGGCCCGGCGGGCCAGCCTCTACGAGCAGTACTTC

D: .
V: TRBV15
J: TRBJ1-3
size: .
CDR3: CATSRDLHGGRNTIYF
DNA: TGTGCCACCAGCAGAGATCTCCACGGGGGAAGAAACACCATATATTTT

D: .
V: TRBV28
J: TRBJ1-1
size: .
CDR3: CASHPPTRMNTEAFF
DNA: TGTGCCAGCCACCCCCCCACACGCATGAACACTGAAGCTTTCTTT

D: .
V: TRBV7-8
J: TRBJ1-5
size: .
CDR3: CASSLEGGPNQPQHF
DNA: TGTGCCAGCAGCTTAGAGGGAGGCCCCAATCAGCCCCAGCATTTT

D: TRBD2
V: TRBV9
J: TRBJ2-2
size: .
CDR3: CASSALAGANTGELFF
DNA: TGTGCCAGCAGCGCGCTAGCGGGGGCTAACACCGGGGAGCTGTTTTTT

D: TRBD1
V: TRBV7-3
J: TRBJ1-6
size: few
CDR3: CASSLGQTNSPLHF
DNA: TGTGCCAGCAGCTTGGGACAGACTAATTCACCCCTCCACTTT

D: TRBD1
V: TRBV10-3
J: TRBJ1-4
size: .
CDR3: CAIRPGTENEKLFF
DNA: TGTGCCATCAGGCCCGGGACAGAAAATGAAAAACTGTTTTTT

D: .
V: TRBV30
J: TRBJ1-3
size: .
CDR3: CARGSSSGNTIYF
DNA: TGTGCCCGGGGCTCTTCCTCTGGAAACACCATATATTTT

D: .
V: TRBV5-1
J: TRBJ1-2
size: once
CDR3: CASSLFSGLGYGYTF
DNA: TGCGCCAGCAGCTTGTTCTCAGGACTAGGCTATGGCTACACCTTC

D: .
V: TRBV6-1
J: TRBJ1-1
size: .
CDR3: CASSEEGGITEAFF
DNA: TGTGCCAGCAGTGAAGAGGGGGGGATCACTGAAGCTTTCTTT

D: .
V: TRBV4-1
J: TRBJ1-6
size: once
CDR3: CASSQVSSYNSPLHF
DNA: TGCGCCAGCAGCCAAGTTAGCTCCTATAATTCACCCCTCCACTTT

D: .
V: TRBV10-3
J: TRBJ1-5
size: .
CDR3: CAISVADDSNQPQHF
DNA: TGTGCCATCAGTGTCGCAGATGATAGCAATCAGCCCCAGCATTTT

D: TRBD1
V: TRBV6-2/TRBV6-3
J: TRBJ1-2
size: .
CDR3: CASSSTGNYGYTF
DNA: TGTGCCAGCAGTTCGACAGGGAACTATGGCTACACCTTC

D: TRBD1
V: TRBV19
J: TRBJ1-1
size: .
CDR3: CASRPRGTDNTEAFF
DNA: TGTGCCAGTAGGCCCCGGGGGACAGACAACACTGAAGCTTTCTTT

D: TRBD1
V: TRBV5-6
J: TRBJ1-1
size: .
CDR3: CASSPDRGPFPNTEAFF
DNA: TGTGCCAGCAGTCCGGACAGGGGGCCCTTCCCGAACACTGAAGCTTTCTTT

D: .
V: TRBV5-4
J: TRBJ1-1
size: .
CDR3: CASSSGFNEAFF
DNA: TGTGCCAGCAGCTCAGGGTTTAATGAAGCTTTCTTT

D: .
V: TRBV19
J: TRBJ1-4
size: .
CDR3: CASSIGGSGAEKLFF
DNA: TGTGCCAGTAGTATTGGCGGGTCAGGGGCAGAAAAACTGTTTTTT

D: TRBD1
V: TRBV2
J: TRBJ1-1
size: .
CDR3: CASRATGGDTEAFF
DNA: TGTGCCAGCAGAGCAACAGGGGGCGACACTGAAGCTTTCTTT

D: TRBD2
V: TRBV5-6
J: TRBJ2-3
size: once
CDR3: CASSLSGGNTQYF
DNA: TGTGCCAGCAGCTTGAGCGGGGGGAATACGCAGTATTTT

D: .
V: TRBV7-2
J: TRBJ2-2
size: few
CDR3: CASSLESANTGELFF
DNA: TGTGCCAGCAGCTTAGAAAGCGCCAACACCGGGGAGCTGTTTTTT

D: TRBD2
V: TRBV7-3
J: TRBJ2-2
size: .
CDR3: CASRGTSGDGELFF
DNA: TGTGCCAGCCGCGGGACTAGCGGGGACGGGGAGCTGTTTTTT

D: .
V: TRBV7-9
J: TRBJ1-1
size: .
CDR3: CASRSPAGGMNTEAFF
DNA: TGTGCCAGCAGATCCCCGGCGGGGGGGATGAACACTGAAGCTTTCTTT

D: .
V: TRBV7-9
J: TRBJ1-5
size: .
CDR3: CASSPGSGGFRNQPQHF
DNA: TGTGCCAGCAGCCCAGGATCGGGGGGCTTCAGGAATCAGCCCCAGCATTTT

D: TRBD2
V: TRBV30
J: TRBJ2-1
size: .
CDR3: CAWRSGTSGARSYNEQFF
DNA: TGTGCCTGGAGAAGTGGGACTAGCGGGGCCCGAAGTTACAATGAGCAGTTCTTC

D: TRBD1
V: TRBV9
J: TRBJ2-2
size: .
CDR3: CASSVGTGGTGELFF
DNA: TGTGCCAGCAGCGTAGGGACAGGGGGCACCGGGGAGCTGTTTTTT

D: .
V: TRBV15
J: TRBJ1-4
size: .
CDR3: CATSGRRRTNEKLFF
DNA: TGTGCCACCAGCGGGAGACGAAGGACTAATGAAAAACTGTTTTTT

D: .
V: TRBV7-9
J: TRBJ1-1
size: .
CDR3: CATEGTLNTEAFF
DNA: TGTGCCACCGAGGGCACCCTGAACACTGAAGCTTTCTTT

D: TRBD1
V: TRBV7-2
J: TRBJ2-1
size: .
CDR3: CASSLGTGKWNEQFF
DNA: TGTGCCAGCAGCTTAGGGACAGGGAAATGGAATGAGCAGTTCTTC

D: .
V: TRBV3-1/TRBV3-2
J: TRBJ2-7
size: .
CDR3: CASSQRAGHYEQYF
DNA: TGTGCCAGCAGCCAAAGAGCGGGCCACTACGAGCAGTACTTC

D: .
V: TRBV18
J: TRBJ1-2
size: .
CDR3: CASCVSSGECYTF
DNA: TGTGCCAGCTGCGTGAGCAGCGGGGAGTGCTACACCTTC

D: .
V: TRBV19
J: TRBJ1-4
size: .
CDR3: CASSPRGREKLFF
DNA: TGTGCCAGTAGTCCGCGGGGGCGTGAAAAACTGTTTTTT

D: .
V: TRBV19
J: TRBJ1-1
size: .
CDR3: CASSIVERRLEAFF
DNA: TGTGCCAGTAGTATAGTTGAGCGGCGTTTAGAAGCTTTCTTT

D: .
V: TRBV9
J: TRBJ2-1
size: .
CDR3: CASSVGGGPEQFF
DNA: TGTGCCAGCAGCGTAGGAGGGGGACCTGAGCAGTTCTTC

D: .
V: TRBV20-1
J: TRBJ2-7
size: .
CDR3: CSARDGNEQYF
DNA: TGCAGTGCTAGAGACGGGAACGAGCAGTACTTC

D: .
V: TRBV5-6
J: TRBJ1-5
size: .
CDR3: CASEGRNGPQHF
DNA: TGTGCCAGCGAGGGCAGGAACGGGCCCCAGCATTTT

D: .
V: TRBV10-3
J: TRBJ2-6
size: .
CDR3: CAISESFGANVLTF
DNA: TGTGCCATCAGTGAAAGCTTTGGGGCCAACGTCCTGACTTTC

D: .
V: TRBV4-1
J: TRBJ1-1
size: .
CDR3: CASSQEILAGWDTEAFF
DNA: TGCGCCAGCAGCCAAGAGATCCTGGCGGGGTGGGACACTGAAGCTTTCTTT

D: .
V: TRBV2
J: TRBJ1-2
size: .
CDR3: CASNGEGFTLNYGYTF
DNA: TGTGCCAGCAACGGGGAGGGGTTTACTCTTAACTATGGCTACACCTTC

D: .
V: TRBV3-1/TRBV3-2
J: TRBJ1-1
size: .
CDR3: CASSYTGIGEHTEAFF
DNA: TGTGCCAGCAGCTACACAGGGATCGGGGAGCACACTGAAGCTTTCTTT

D: TRBD2
V: TRBV5-1
J: TRBJ2-5
size: .
CDR3: CASSFSGAQETQYF
DNA: TGCGCCAGCAGCTTTAGCGGGGCCCAAGAGACCCAGTACTTC

D: .
V: TRBV24-1
J: TRBJ2-2
size: .
CDR3: CATSDSYVTGDTGELFF
DNA: TGTGCCACCAGTGATTCTTATGTTACAGGAGACACCGGGGAGCTGTTTTTT

D: .
V: TRBV27
J: TRBJ1-1
size: .
CDR3: CASSLVQGGTEAFF
DNA: TGTGCCAGCAGTCTCGTACAGGGTGGGACTGAAGCTTTCTTT

D: .
V: TRBV6-5
J: TRBJ1-1
size: .
CDR3: CASSYSRGEAFF
DNA: TGTGCCAGCAGTTACTCGCGGGGTGAAGCTTTCTTT

D: .
V: TRBV20-1
J: TRBJ2-7
size: .
CDR3: CSAPTRGEQYF
DNA: TGCAGTGCTCCGACTAGAGGCGAGCAGTACTTC

D: .
V: TRBV7-9
J: TRBJ2-2
size: few
CDR3: CASSLGATGELFF
DNA: TGTGCCAGCAGCTTAGGGGCCACCGGGGAGCTGTTTTTT

D: TRBD2
V: TRBV6-5
J: TRBJ2-3
size: once
CDR3: CASSYLAGEVDTQYF
DNA: TGTGCCAGCAGCTACCTAGCGGGGGAGGTAGATACGCAGTATTTT